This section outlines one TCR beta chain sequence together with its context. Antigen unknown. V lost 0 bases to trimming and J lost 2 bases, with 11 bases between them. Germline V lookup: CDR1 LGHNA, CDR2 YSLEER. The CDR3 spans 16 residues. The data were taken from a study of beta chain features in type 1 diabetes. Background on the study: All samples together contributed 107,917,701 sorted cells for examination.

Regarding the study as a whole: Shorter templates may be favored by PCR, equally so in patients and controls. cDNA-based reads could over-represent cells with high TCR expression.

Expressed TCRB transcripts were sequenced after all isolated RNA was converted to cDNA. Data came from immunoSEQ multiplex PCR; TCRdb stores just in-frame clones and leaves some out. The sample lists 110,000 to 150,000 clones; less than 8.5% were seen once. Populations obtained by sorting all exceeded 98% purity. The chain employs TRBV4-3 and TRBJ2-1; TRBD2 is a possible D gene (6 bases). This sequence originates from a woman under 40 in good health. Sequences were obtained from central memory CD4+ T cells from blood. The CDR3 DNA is TGCGCCAGCAGCCAAGAGGGGGGAGGCGCCTACAATGAGCAGTTCTTC. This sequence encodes CASSQEGGGAYNEQFF.